This T cell receptor (beta chain) was sequenced for a study of T cell repertoires in cytomegalovirus infection. Findings and caveats of the study: The study found HLA-C-restricted CMV-specific TCR beta clonotypes dominating the ex vivo response.

In germline, CDR1 is SGHVS, CDR2 FQNEAQ. V dropped 1 base and J dropped 4 bases, with 5 bases sitting between them. The CDR3 has 13 residues. This clonotype was detected only a few times. Its antigen remains unknown. TCRdb called the reads again in MiXCR, with one record for every CDR3 protein. Of 95,000 to 150,000 distinct CDR3 sequences in the sample, about 31% were seen once. The starting material was CD8+ T cells from cultured PBMCs, obtained from culture after CMV antigen stimulation. The clonotype was recovered from a human donor in good health (CMV status not recorded). Some clones in this sample may be carry-over from other donors' samples. The chain combines TRBV7-8 with TRBJ1-3; D not resolved. CDR3 sequence reads: CASSLDSGNTIYF. CDR3 sequence (DNA): TGTGCCAGCAGCTTAGATTCAGGAAACACCATATATTTT.